These 18 T cell receptor beta chains originate from one sample sequenced in a study of blood T cell repertoires in COVID-19. Method: immunoSEQ multiplex PCR; TCRdb's copy keeps in-frame clones and lacks some. This sample has 95,000 to 120,000 clones, with over 75% found just once. Source material: peripheral blood. These receptors were obtained from a woman in her 70s who had recovered from COVID-19.

This chain connects TRBV2 to TRBJ2-5; D perhaps matches TRBD2 (5 bases). V shed 8 bases and J shed 4 bases, with 17 bases lying between them. The germline gives CDR1 SNHLY, CDR2 FYNNEI. The CDR3 has 14 residues. The CDR3 DNA reads TGTGCCAGCCTTGATGGGAGCCGCCTAGAGACCCAGTACTTC. This translates into CASLDGSRLETQYF.

This chain connects TRBV21-1 to TRBJ2-3; the table's D call, TRBD2, has no DNA check behind it. TRBV21-1 is a recognized pseudogene. The CDR3 covers 19 residues. This CDR3 is CASSGIGGLACPSTDTQYF. CDR3 coding DNA: TGTGCCAGCAGCGGAATAGGGGGACTAGCGTGCCCTAGCACAGATACGCAGTATTTT.

The rearrangement joins TRBV5-6 to TRBJ1-5, with a tentative D call TRBD1 (5 bases). CDR3 size: 17 residues. Germline V gives CDR1 SGHDT, CDR2 YYEEEE. Trimming stripped 1 base from V and 6 bases from J, with 20 bases between. CDR3 amino acids: CASSLREWRGGGQPQHF. The CDR3 coding sequence is TGTGCCAGCAGCTTGAGGGAGTGGAGGGGAGGAGGTCAGCCCCAGCATTTT. Combining the CDR3 with reference TRBV5-6 and TRBJ1-5 gives the whole variable domain DAGVTQSPTHLIKTRGQQVTLRCSPKSGHDTVSWYQQALGQGPQFIFQYYEEEERQRGNFPDRFSGHQFPNYSSELNVNALLLGDSALYLCASSLREWRGGGQPQHFGDGTRLSIL.

About this clone itself: This sample also contains other DNA sequences that code for the same CDR3. The rearrangement links TRBV7-3 to TRBJ2-1, with D possibly being TRBD2 (6 bases). Germline loops: CDR1 SGHTA, CDR2 FQGTGA. V lost 5 bases and J lost 7, with 12 bases in between. The CDR3 is 13 residues long. The CDR3 DNA is TGTGCCAGCAGCCCCCGGGGGTATAATGAGCAGTTCTTC. Translation gives CASSPRGYNEQFF.

The chain recombines TRBV2 with TRBJ1-1, with D possibly matching TRBD1 (5 bases). Trimming removed 3 bases at V and 4 bases at J, with 9 bases between. Germline values: CDR1 SNHLY, CDR2 FYNNEI. The CDR3 runs to 13 residues. Here the CDR3 DNA reads TGTGCCAGCAGTGACAGGGAAGGCACTGAAGCTTTCTTT. It codes for CASSDREGTEAFF.

The chain recombines TRBV5-1 with TRBJ2-7; 13 bases agree with TRBD2. From germline, CDR1 is SGHRS and CDR2 YFSETQ. CDR3 length equals 15 residues. V dropped 3 bases and J dropped 2; count of bases not matched to a gene: 2. The chain's CDR3 is CASSSGLAGAYEQYF. Written as DNA, the CDR3 is TGCGCCAGCAGCTCCGGACTAGCGGGGGCCTACGAGCAGTACTTC.

The chain carries TRBV3-1 (or the pseudogene TRBV3-2) and TRBJ1-1; TRBD1 might be the D (5 bases). V lost 5 bases and J 8 bases, leaving 15 bases between the germline ends. This CDR3 contains 13 residues. From germline, CDR1 is LGHDT and CDR2 YNNKEL (reference sequence). The DNA for the CDR3 is TGTGCCAGCAGCTCCAAGGGGCAGACAGAAGCTTTCTTT. Translating gives CASSSKGQTEAFF.

CDR3 region: CASSTGLIQTQYF. In nucleotides, the CDR3 is TGTGCCAGTAGTACAGGACTTATACAGACCCAGTACTTC. This sequence joins TRBV19 and TRBJ2-5; maybe TRBD2 (5 bases). The germline V gene has CDR1 LNHDA and CDR2 SQIVND (reference sequence). V lost 4 bases and J 6 bases, leaving 12 bases between the germline ends. The CDR3 sequence is 13 residues long.

The chain combines TRBV24-1 with TRBJ2-7; unclear D gene. The CDR3 covers 14 residues. Germline CDR1 is KGHDR and CDR2 is SFDVKD. Trimming removed 4 bases at V and 2 bases at J, with 11 bases between. The CDR3: CATSDPGSTYEQYF. CDR3 DNA: TGTGCCACCAGTGACCCCGGGTCTACCTACGAGCAGTACTTC.

The V gene is TRBV5-8, the J gene TRBJ1-2, with 8 bases that match TRBD1. V trimming: 7 bases; J trimming: 6 bases; junction bases outside the gene matches: 8. CDR1 is SGHTS, CDR2 YDEGEE, per germline. This CDR3 has 13 residues. This CDR3 is CASRRTGQDGYTF. CDR3 coding DNA: TGTGCCAGCCGCAGGACAGGGCAGGATGGCTACACCTTC.

CDR3 in amino acids: CASSSRAGSGELFF. The CDR3 DNA reads as TGTGCCAGCAGCTCCCGCGCGGGCTCCGGGGAGCTGTTTTTT. This chain links TRBV3-1 (or the pseudogene TRBV3-2) with TRBJ2-2; a possible D gene is TRBD2 (5 bases). Deletions cut 5 bases from V and 6 bases from J, with 13 bases between. CDR1 is LGHDT, CDR2 YNNKEL, per germline (reference sequence). The CDR3 has 14 amino acids.

In its sample, this clone was seen once. V is TRBV2 and J is TRBJ2-5; 11 bases map to TRBD2. The V gene's germline CDR1 is SNHLY and CDR2 FYNNEI. CDR3 length: 15 residues. Unmatched junction bases numbered 7, after V lost 8 bases and J lost 2 bases. The CDR3 loop reads CASASVAGGQETQYF. CDR3 nucleotide sequence: TGTGCCAGCGCGTCGGTAGCGGGGGGGCAAGAGACCCAGTACTTC. Full variable domain (missing parts from reference TRBV2 and TRBJ2-5): EPEVTQTPSHQVTQMGQEVILRCVPISNHLYFYWYRQILGQKVEFLVSFYNNEISEKSEIFDDQFSVERPDGSNFTLKIRSTKLEDSAMYFCASASVAGGQETQYFGPGTRLLVL.

This clone was recorded only once. V gene TRBV28 combines with J gene TRBJ1-2; possibly TRBD1 for D (6 bases). With 6 bases removed from V and 1 base from J, the gap between germline ends came to 18 bases. Germline V gives CDR1 MDHEN, CDR2 SYDVKM. CDR3 length: 16 residues. The chain's CDR3 is CASSTPRDIFNYGYTF. DNA for the CDR3: TGTGCCAGCAGCACCCCTCGGGACATTTTTAACTATGGCTACACCTTC.

The V call is TRBV2, the J call TRBJ1-1; 8 nucleotides match TRBD1. The germline V gene encodes CDR1 SNHLY and CDR2 FYNNEI. With V trimmed by 6 bases and J by 6 bases, 6 bases remained unmatched. This CDR3 is 13 amino acids long. For the CDR3, the DNA is TGTGCCAGCAGGGCCACAGGGGGGCCTGAAGCTTTCTTT. Translating it yields CASRATGGPEAFF.

V usage is TRBV7-2 and J usage is TRBJ1-1; D possibly corresponds to TRBD1 (5 bases). The CDR3 is 13 residues long. V was clipped by 2 bases and J by 5 bases, with 9 bases between them. The germline gives CDR1 SGHTA, CDR2 FQGNSA. The CDR3 loop reads CASSLRRGTEAFF. In DNA, the CDR3 is TGTGCCAGCAGCTTAAGGAGGGGAACTGAAGCTTTCTTT.

V gene TRBV5-4 combines with J gene TRBJ2-6; possibly TRBD2 for D (6 bases). This CDR3 comprises 17 residues. CDR1 SGHNT and CDR2 YYREEE come from the germline V gene (reference sequence). Trimming shortened V by 3 bases and J by 0 bases, and 13 bases separated the two germline ends. CDR3 loop: CASSSSGLLSGANVLTF. DNA of the CDR3: TGTGCCAGCAGCTCGTCGGGACTCCTCTCTGGGGCCAACGTCCTGACTTTC.

This clone was observed a handful of times. The CDR3: CASSLGAGQSKSPLHF. Written as DNA, the CDR3 is TGTGCCAGCAGCTTAGGCGCAGGACAGTCGAAATCACCCCTCCACTTT. The V call is TRBV7-2, the J call TRBJ1-6; perhaps TRBD1 as D (6 bases). CDR1 and CDR2 (germline): SGHTA, FQGNSA. The CDR3 is 16 residues long. Trimming cost V 1 base and J 10 bases, with 17 bases left between them. Variable domain in full (rest from reference TRBV7-2 and TRBJ1-6): GAGVSQSPSNKVTEKGKDVELRCDPISGHTALYWYRQSLGQGLEFLIYFQGNSAPDKSGLPSDRFSAERTGGSVSTLTIQRTQQEDSAVYLCASSLGAGQSKSPLHFGNGTRLTVT.

The chain couples TRBV2 to TRBJ1-1; perhaps TRBD1 as D (6 bases). Deletions cut 4 bases from V and 4 bases from J, with 10 bases between. The CDR3 covers 13 residues. Germline lookup yields CDR1 SNHLY and CDR2 FYNNEI. The CDR3 nucleotides read TGTGCCAGCAGTGTGGGGGGGCTCACTGAAGCTTTCTTT. Translating it yields CASSVGGLTEAFF.